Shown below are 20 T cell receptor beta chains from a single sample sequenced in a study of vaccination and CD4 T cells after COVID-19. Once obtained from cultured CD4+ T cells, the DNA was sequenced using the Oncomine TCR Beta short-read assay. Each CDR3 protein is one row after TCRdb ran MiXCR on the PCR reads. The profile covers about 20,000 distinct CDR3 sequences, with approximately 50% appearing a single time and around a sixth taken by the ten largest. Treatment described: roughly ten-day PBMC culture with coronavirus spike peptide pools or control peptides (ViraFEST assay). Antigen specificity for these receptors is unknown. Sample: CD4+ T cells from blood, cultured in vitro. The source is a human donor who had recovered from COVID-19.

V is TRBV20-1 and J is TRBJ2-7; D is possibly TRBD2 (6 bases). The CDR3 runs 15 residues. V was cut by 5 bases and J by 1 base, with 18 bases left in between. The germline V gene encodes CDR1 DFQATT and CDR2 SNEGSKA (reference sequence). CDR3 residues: CSAGRAAGRSYEQYF. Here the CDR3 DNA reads TGCAGTGCTGGACGGGCTGCAGGGAGGTCCTACGAGCAGTACTTC.

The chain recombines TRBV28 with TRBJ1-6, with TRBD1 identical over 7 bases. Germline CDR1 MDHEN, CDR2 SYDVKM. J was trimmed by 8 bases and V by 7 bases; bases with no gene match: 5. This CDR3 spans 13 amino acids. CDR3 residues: CASTGTVHSPLHF. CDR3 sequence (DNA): TGTGCCAGCACCGGGACAGTCCATTCACCCCTCCACTTT. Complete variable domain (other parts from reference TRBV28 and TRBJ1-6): DVKVTQSSRYLVKRTGEKVFLECVQDMDHENMFWYRQDPGLGLRLIYFSYDVKMKEKGDIPEGYSVSREKKERFSLILESASTNQTSMYLCASTGTVHSPLHFGNGTRLTVT.

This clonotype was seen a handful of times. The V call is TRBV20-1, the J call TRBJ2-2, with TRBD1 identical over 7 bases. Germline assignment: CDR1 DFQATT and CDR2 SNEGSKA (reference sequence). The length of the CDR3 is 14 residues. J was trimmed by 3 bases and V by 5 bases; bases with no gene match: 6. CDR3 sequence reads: CSAPKTGYTGELFF. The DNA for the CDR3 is TGCAGTGCTCCGAAGACAGGGTACACCGGGGAGCTGTTTTTT.

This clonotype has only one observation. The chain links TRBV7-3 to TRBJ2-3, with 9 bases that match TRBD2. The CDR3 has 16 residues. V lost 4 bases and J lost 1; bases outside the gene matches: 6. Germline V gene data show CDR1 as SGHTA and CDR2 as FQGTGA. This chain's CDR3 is CASSSPSGVGTDTQYF. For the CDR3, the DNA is TGTGCCAGCAGCTCTCCTAGCGGGGTGGGCACAGATACGCAGTATTTT.

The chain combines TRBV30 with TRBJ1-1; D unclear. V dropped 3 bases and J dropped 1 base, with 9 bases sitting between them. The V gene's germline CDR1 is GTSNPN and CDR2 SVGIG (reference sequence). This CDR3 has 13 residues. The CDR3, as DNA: TGTGCCTGGAGCGACACCCCGAACACTGAAGCTTTCTTT. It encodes CAWSDTPNTEAFF. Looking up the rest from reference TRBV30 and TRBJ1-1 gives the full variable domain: SQTIHQWPATLVQPVGSPLSLECTVEGTSNPNLYWYRQAAGRGLQLLFYSVGIGQISSEVPQNLSASRPQDRQFILSSKKLLLSDSGFYLCAWSDTPNTEAFFGQGTRLTVV.

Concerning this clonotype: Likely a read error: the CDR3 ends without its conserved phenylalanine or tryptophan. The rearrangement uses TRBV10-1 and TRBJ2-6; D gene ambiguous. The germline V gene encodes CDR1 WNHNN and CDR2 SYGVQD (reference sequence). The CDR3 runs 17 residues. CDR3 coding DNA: TGTGCCAGCAGTTCTAGGGTAGTCGCCCCTGGGGCCAACGTCCTGACTATC. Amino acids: CASSSRVVAPGANVLTI.

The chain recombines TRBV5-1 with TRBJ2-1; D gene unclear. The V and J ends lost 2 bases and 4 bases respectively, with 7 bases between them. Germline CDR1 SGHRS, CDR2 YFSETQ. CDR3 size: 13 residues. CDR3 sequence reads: CASSFGIYNEQFF. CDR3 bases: TGCGCCAGCAGCTTTGGGATTTACAATGAGCAGTTCTTC.

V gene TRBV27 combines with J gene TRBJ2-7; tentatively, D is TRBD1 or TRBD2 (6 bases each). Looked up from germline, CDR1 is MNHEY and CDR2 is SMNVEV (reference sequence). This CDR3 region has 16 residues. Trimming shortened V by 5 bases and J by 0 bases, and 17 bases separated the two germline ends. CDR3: CASSNGGRGSSYEQYF. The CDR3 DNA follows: TGTGCCAGCAGTAATGGGGGGCGGGGAAGCTCCTACGAGCAGTACTTC.

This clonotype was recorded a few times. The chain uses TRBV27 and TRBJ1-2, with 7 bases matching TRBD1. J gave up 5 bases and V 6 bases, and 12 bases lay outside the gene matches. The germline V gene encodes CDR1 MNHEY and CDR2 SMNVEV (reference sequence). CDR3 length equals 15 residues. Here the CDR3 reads CASSPGGITLYGYTF. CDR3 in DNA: TGTGCCAGCAGCCCAGGGGGAATAACCCTTTATGGCTACACCTTC.

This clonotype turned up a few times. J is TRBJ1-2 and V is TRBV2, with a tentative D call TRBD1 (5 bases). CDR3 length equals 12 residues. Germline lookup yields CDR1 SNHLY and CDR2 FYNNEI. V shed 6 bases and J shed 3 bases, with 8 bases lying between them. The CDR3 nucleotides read TGTGCCAGCAGCAGGGATGACTATGGCTACACCTTC. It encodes CASSRDDYGYTF.

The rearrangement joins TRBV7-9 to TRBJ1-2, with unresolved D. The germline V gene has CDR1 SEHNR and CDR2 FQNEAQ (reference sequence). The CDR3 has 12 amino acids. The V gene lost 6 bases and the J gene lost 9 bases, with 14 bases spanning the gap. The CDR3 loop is CASRSVPLSYTF. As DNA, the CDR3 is TGTGCCAGCAGGTCAGTGCCTCTGAGCTACACCTTC.

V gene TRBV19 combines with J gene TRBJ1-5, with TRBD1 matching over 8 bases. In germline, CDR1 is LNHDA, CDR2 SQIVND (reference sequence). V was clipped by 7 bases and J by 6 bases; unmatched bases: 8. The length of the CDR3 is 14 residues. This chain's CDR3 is CASTDREKGQPQHF. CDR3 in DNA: TGTGCCAGTACGGACAGGGAGAAGGGTCAGCCCCAGCATTTT.

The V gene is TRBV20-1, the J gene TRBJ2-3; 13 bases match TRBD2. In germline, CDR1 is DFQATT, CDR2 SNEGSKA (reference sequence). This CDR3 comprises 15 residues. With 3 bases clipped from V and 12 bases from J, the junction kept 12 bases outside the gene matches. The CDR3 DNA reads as TGCAGTGCTAGCGTGACTAGCGGGGGGCACCTCGGCCAGTATTTT. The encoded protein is CSASVTSGGHLGQYF.

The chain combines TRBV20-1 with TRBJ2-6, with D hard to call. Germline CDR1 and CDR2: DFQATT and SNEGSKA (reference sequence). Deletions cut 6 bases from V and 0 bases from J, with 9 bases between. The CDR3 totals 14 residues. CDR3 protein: CSARSHSGANVLTF. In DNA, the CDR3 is TGCAGTGCCAGGAGTCACTCTGGGGCCAACGTCCTGACTTTC.

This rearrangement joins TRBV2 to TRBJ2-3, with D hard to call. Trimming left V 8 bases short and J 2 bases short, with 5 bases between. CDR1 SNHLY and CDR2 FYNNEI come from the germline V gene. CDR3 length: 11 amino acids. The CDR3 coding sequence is TGTGCCAGCGCCACCACAGATACGCAGTATTTT. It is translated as CASATTDTQYF.

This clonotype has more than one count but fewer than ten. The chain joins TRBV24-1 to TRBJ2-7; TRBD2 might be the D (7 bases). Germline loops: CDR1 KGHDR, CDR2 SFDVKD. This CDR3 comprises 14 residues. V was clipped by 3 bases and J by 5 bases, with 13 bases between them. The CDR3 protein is CATSDPTGRDEQYF. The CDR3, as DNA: TGTGCCACCAGTGATCCAACAGGGAGGGACGAGCAGTACTTC.

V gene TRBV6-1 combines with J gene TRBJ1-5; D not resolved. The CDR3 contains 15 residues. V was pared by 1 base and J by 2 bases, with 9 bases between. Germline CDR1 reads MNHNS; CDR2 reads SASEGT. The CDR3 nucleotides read TGTGCCAGCAGTGAAGGGTCGAGCGGCAATCAGCCCCAGCATTTT. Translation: CASSEGSSGNQPQHF.

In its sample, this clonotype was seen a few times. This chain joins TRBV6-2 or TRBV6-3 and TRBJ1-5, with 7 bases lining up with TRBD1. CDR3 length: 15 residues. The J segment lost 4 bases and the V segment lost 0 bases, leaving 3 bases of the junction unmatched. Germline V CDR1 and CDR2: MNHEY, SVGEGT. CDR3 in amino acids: CASSYSIRGNQPQHF. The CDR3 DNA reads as TGTGCCAGCAGTTACTCGATCAGGGGGAATCAGCCCCAGCATTTT.

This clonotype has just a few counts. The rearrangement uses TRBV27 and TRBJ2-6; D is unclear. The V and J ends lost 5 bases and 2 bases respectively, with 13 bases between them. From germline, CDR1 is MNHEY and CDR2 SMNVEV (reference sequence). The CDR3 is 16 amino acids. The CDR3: CASSPATGTGANVLTF. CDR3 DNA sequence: TGTGCCAGCAGTCCGGCGACCGGAACTGGGGCCAACGTCCTGACTTTC.

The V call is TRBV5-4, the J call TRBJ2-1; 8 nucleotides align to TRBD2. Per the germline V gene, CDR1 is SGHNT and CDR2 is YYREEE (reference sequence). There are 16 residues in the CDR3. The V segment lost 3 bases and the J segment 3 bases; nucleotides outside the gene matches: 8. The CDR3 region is CASSSAGTRDYNEQFF. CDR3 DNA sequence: TGTGCCAGCAGCTCGGCCGGGACTAGGGACTACAATGAGCAGTTCTTC.